The 14 T cell receptor beta chains reported below all come from one sample, sequenced in a study of T cell responses to AZD1222 COVID-19 vaccine. Method: immunoSEQ multiplex PCR; TCRdb's copy keeps in-frame clones and lacks some. The sample records around 150,000 clones, around 92% being singletons. The input for sequencing was peripheral blood, taken on day 0 of MenACWY control vaccination. These receptors were taken from an adult in good health.

V usage is TRBV3-1 (or the pseudogene TRBV3-2) and J usage is TRBJ1-1; no clear D. Between the trimmed V and J ends, which lost 0 bases and 1 base, there was a span of 9 bases. This CDR3 spans 15 amino acids. The germline CDR1 and CDR2 sequences are LGHDT and YNNKEL (reference sequence). The CDR3 coding sequence is TGTGCCAGCAGCCAAGATGGGAGCAGGAACACTGAAGCTTTCTTT. This encodes CASSQDGSRNTEAFF.

Concerning this clone: Other DNA sequences in the same sample also yield this CDR3. The chain carries TRBV29-1 and TRBJ1-4, with 11 bases lining up with TRBD1. CDR3 length equals 13 residues. CDR1 and CDR2 from the germline V gene are SQVTM and ANQGSEA. The V and J ends lost 6 bases and 6 bases, in that order; junction bases with no gene match: 3. The CDR3 DNA sequence: TGCAGCGTACGGACAGGGGGCGATGAAAAACTGTTTTTT. It encodes CSVRTGGDEKLFF.

Only one count was recorded for this clone. The V gene is TRBV5-1, the J gene TRBJ1-1; D unresolved. The CDR3 sequence is 11 residues long. Germline values: CDR1 SGHRS, CDR2 YFSETQ. Between the trimmed V and J ends, which lost 5 bases and 5 bases, there was a span of 7 bases. The CDR3 is CASRQGTEAFF. DNA of the CDR3: TGCGCCAGCAGACAAGGGACTGAAGCTTTCTTT.

This clone was seen only once. V and J are TRBV9 and TRBJ2-2, with a tentative D call TRBD1 (6 bases). The CDR3 covers 18 residues. V dropped 4 bases and J dropped 0 bases, with 19 bases sitting between them. Germline lookup yields CDR1 SGDLS and CDR2 YYNGEE. For the CDR3, the DNA is TGTGCCAGCAGCATCCAAATGGAGGACAGTTCGAACACCGGGGAGCTGTTTTTT. As protein: CASSIQMEDSSNTGELFF.

Comments on this clone: The same CDR3 also results from other DNA sequences found in this sample. This chain joins TRBV20-1 and TRBJ1-2, with no clear D. The CDR3 is 11 amino acids. The germline V and J ends were trimmed by 3 bases and 0 bases, with 2 bases remaining between them. Germline V gene sequence: CDR1 DFQATT, CDR2 SNEGSKA (reference sequence). In nucleotides, the CDR3 is TGCAGTGCTAGTCCTAACTATGGCTACACCTTC. Residues: CSASPNYGYTF.

The rearrangement uses TRBV10-3 and TRBJ1-3; 8 nucleotides align to TRBD1. V gave up 0 bases and J gave up 4 bases; unmatched junction bases: 8. CDR1 and CDR2 from the germline V gene are ENHRY and SYGVKD. The CDR3 totals 17 residues. The CDR3 DNA is TGTGCCATCAGTGAGTCAAGTGGGACAGGTGGAGGAAACACCATATATTTT. This encodes CAISESSGTGGGNTIYF.

The rearrangement joins TRBV19 to TRBJ1-4; 7 bases align to TRBD1. CDR3 length: 15 residues. The germline V gene has CDR1 LNHDA and CDR2 SQIVND (reference sequence). After removal of 4 bases from V and 1 base from J, the junction contained 3 bases not matched to a gene. The CDR3 reads CASSTGGKTNEKLFF. CDR3 in DNA: TGTGCCAGTAGTACAGGGGGTAAAACTAATGAAAAACTGTTTTTT.

The rearrangement uses TRBV28 and TRBJ1-4; D ambiguous. The CDR3 runs to 15 residues. V was clipped by 5 bases and J by 1 base, with 11 bases between them. Germline loops: CDR1 MDHEN, CDR2 SYDVKM. CDR3 nucleotide sequence: TGTGCCAGCAGTCCTACGGGGTTAACTAATGAAAAACTGTTTTTT. Translation gives CASSPTGLTNEKLFF.

J is TRBJ2-7 and V is TRBV7-2, with D possibly being TRBD2 (5 bases). The germline CDR1 and CDR2 sequences are SGHTA and FQGNSA. Trimming left V 2 bases short and J 5 bases short, with 10 bases between. This CDR3 comprises 13 residues. This CDR3 is CASSLSRGDEQYF. DNA for the CDR3: TGTGCCAGCAGCTTAAGCCGGGGAGACGAGCAGTACTTC. Full variable domain (rest looked up from reference TRBV7-2 and TRBJ2-7): GAGVSQSPSNKVTEKGKDVELRCDPISGHTALYWYRQSLGQGLEFLIYFQGNSAPDKSGLPSDRFSAERTGGSVSTLTIQRTQQEDSAVYLCASSLSRGDEQYFGPGTRLTVT.

The gene calls are TRBV9 and TRBJ1-6; 10 bases match TRBD1. Losses at the gene ends were 2 bases for V and 10 bases for J; bases not matched to a gene: 6. The CDR3 has 15 amino acids. CDR1 and CDR2 (germline): SGDLS, YYNGEE. CDR3 nucleotide sequence: TGTGCCAGCAGCGTCCGGGACAGGGGTGGCTCACCCCTCCACTTT. This sequence encodes CASSVRDRGGSPLHF.

This clone was found a few times. V is TRBV29-1 and J is TRBJ2-7; D might be TRBD1 (6 bases). The V gene's germline CDR1 is SQVTM and CDR2 ANQGSEA. V gave up 4 bases and J gave up 0 bases, with 13 bases separating them. The CDR3 has 14 residues. CDR3 sequence: CSVAGNRVSYEQYF. As DNA, the CDR3 is TGCAGCGTTGCGGGGAACAGGGTCTCCTACGAGCAGTACTTC.

The chain couples TRBV24-1 to TRBJ2-1; 10 bases agree with TRBD2. Germline V gene data show CDR1 as KGHDR and CDR2 as SFDVKD. The CDR3 has 15 residues. V lost 9 bases, J lost 9 bases, and 13 bases stayed unmatched. CDR3 region: CATAEGLAGAGEQFF. CDR3 sequence (DNA): TGTGCCACCGCGGAAGGGCTAGCGGGAGCAGGTGAGCAGTTCTTC.

V and J are TRBV28 and TRBJ1-2; the D gene is possibly TRBD1 (6 bases). CDR3 length equals 14 residues. The ends were cut back, 7 bases at V and 7 bases at J, with 19 bases in the middle. Germline CDR1 MDHEN, CDR2 SYDVKM. The CDR3, as DNA: TGTGCCAGCACCGAACCCAGGGGATATGGTGGCTACACCTTC. This gives the protein CASTEPRGYGGYTF.

This chain connects TRBV4-3 to TRBJ2-5; unclear D gene. The CDR3 is 12 residues long. Germline lookup yields CDR1 LGHNA and CDR2 YSLEER. The ends were cut back, 0 bases at V and 5 bases at J, with 4 bases in the middle. Written as DNA, the CDR3 is TGCGCCAGCAGCCAAGATAAGGAGACCCAGTACTTC. Translating gives CASSQDKETQYF.